These 29 T cell receptor beta chains were sequenced from one sample in a study of T cell responses to AZD1222 COVID-19 vaccine. The assay was immunoSEQ multiplex PCR, and TCRdb's table has in-frame clones only and misses some. The data contain 60,000 to 90,000 clones, 60% to 85% of them singletons. Source: peripheral blood, taken 28 days after the second dose of the MenACWY control vaccine. Receptors were obtained from an adult who received the MenACWY meningococcal vaccine as a control.

The rearrangement uses TRBV27 and TRBJ1-6; no definite D call. Germline assignment: CDR1 MNHEY and CDR2 SMNVEV (reference sequence). The CDR3 is made up of 12 amino acids. With 2 bases removed from V and 9 bases from J, the gap between germline ends came to 5 bases. The CDR3: CASSLGGSPLHF. The CDR3 DNA follows: TGTGCCAGCAGTTTAGGAGGTTCACCCCTCCACTTT.

The chain is built from TRBV7-9 and TRBJ1-1, with D uncertain. V lost 4 bases, J lost 5 bases, and 17 bases lay in between. From germline, CDR1 is SEHNR and CDR2 FQNEAQ (reference sequence). This CDR3 is built from 15 residues. The CDR3 DNA is TGTGCCAGCAGCTCCTTTACGACATTAGAGACTGAAGCTTTCTTT. Translation: CASSSFTTLETEAFF.

The gene calls are TRBV30 and TRBJ1-4; 7 bases are a match to TRBD1. Per germline, CDR1 GTSNPN and CDR2 SVGIG (reference sequence). The CDR3 length is 15 residues. The ends lost 0 bases at V and 7 bases at J; junction bases unmatched: 8. The CDR3: CAWSVYGTASEKLFF. The CDR3 DNA is TGTGCCTGGAGTGTATACGGGACAGCAAGTGAAAAACTGTTTTTT. Based on the CDR3 plus reference TRBV30 and TRBJ1-4, the full variable domain is SQTIHQWPATLVQPVGSPLSLECTVEGTSNPNLYWYRQAAGRGLQLLFYSVGIGQISSEVPQNLSASRPQDRQFILSSKKLLLSDSGFYLCAWSVYGTASEKLFFGSGTQLSVL.

The J gene is TRBJ1-2, the V gene TRBV4-2, with 8 positions matching TRBD1. This CDR3 has 15 amino acids. V lost 0 bases and J lost 4; bases outside the gene matches: 4. CDR1 LGHNA and CDR2 YNFKEQ come from the germline V gene. CDR3 sequence (DNA): TGTGCCAGCAGCCAAGATAAGGGACAGGCCTATGGCTACACCTTC. It translates to CASSQDKGQAYGYTF.

The V call is TRBV6-1, the J call TRBJ1-6, with 8 bases that match TRBD1. The CDR3 runs 18 residues. The germline CDR1 and CDR2 sequences are MNHNS and SASEGT. V gave up 2 bases and J gave up 5 bases; unmatched junction bases: 11. The CDR3 DNA sequence: TGTGCCAGCAGTGAAACTCCCCCCGACAGGGGAAATAATTCACCCCTCCACTTT. This sequence encodes CASSETPPDRGNNSPLHF.

The V and J genes are TRBV2 and TRBJ1-1, with D possibly being TRBD1 (6 bases). The CDR3 covers 12 residues. V was clipped by 7 bases and J by 5 bases, with 11 bases between them. Germline-derived CDR1 and CDR2 are SNHLY and FYNNEI. The DNA for the CDR3 is TGTGCCAGCAATGGGGGGCCTACTGAAGCTTTCTTT. Translation: CASNGGPTEAFF.

This clone was seen only a few times. The DNA of the CDR3 is TGTGCCAGCAGCTTATCTCCAGGGGCAGGGGGCTACACCTTC. It is translated as CASSLSPGAGGYTF. The V and J genes are TRBV7-2 and TRBJ1-2; tentatively, D is TRBD1 (6 bases). The germline V gene has CDR1 SGHTA and CDR2 FQGNSA. The CDR3 sequence is 14 residues long. V gave up 2 bases and J gave up 8 bases, with 15 bases separating them.

The chain uses TRBV6-5 and TRBJ1-3; no clear D. Looked up from germline, CDR1 is MNHEY and CDR2 is SVGAGI. The CDR3 is made up of 13 amino acids. Trimming left V 6 bases short and J 2 bases short, with 8 bases between. CDR3 bases: TGTGCCAGCAGGAGAGGTGCTGGAAACACCATATATTTT. The encoded protein is CASRRGAGNTIYF.

The rearrangement joins TRBV9 to TRBJ1-6; 9 bases agree with TRBD1. This CDR3 is 14 amino acids long. With V trimmed by 3 bases and J by 9 bases, 4 bases remained unmatched. Germline CDR1 is SGDLS and CDR2 is YYNGEE. CDR3 sequence reads: CASSATGGGSPLHF. CDR3 sequence (DNA): TGTGCCAGCAGCGCGACAGGGGGGGGTTCACCCCTCCACTTT.

J is TRBJ1-4 and V is TRBV18, with D maybe TRBD1 (6 bases). This CDR3 has 17 residues. Trimming left V 0 bases short and J 0 bases short, with 11 bases between. Looked up from germline, CDR1 is KGHSH and CDR2 is LQKENI. This CDR3 is CASSPPGGSATNEKLFF. CDR3 DNA sequence: TGTGCCAGCTCACCACCAGGGGGTTCGGCAACTAATGAAAAACTGTTTTTT.

V and J are TRBV28 and TRBJ1-2; a possible D gene is TRBD1 (6 bases). The V gene's germline CDR1 is MDHEN and CDR2 SYDVKM. Trimming took 1 base from V and 2 from J, leaving 14 bases between them. This CDR3 comprises 16 residues. The CDR3 sequence is CASSLLGYGGNYGYTF. The CDR3 nucleotides read TGTGCCAGCAGTTTATTAGGCTATGGGGGCAACTATGGCTACACCTTC.

The chain is built from TRBV4-1 and TRBJ1-1; no clear D. This CDR3 comprises 14 residues. V dropped 3 bases and J dropped 1 base, with 9 bases sitting between them. Germline-derived CDR1 and CDR2 are MGHRA and YSYEKL. CDR3 amino acids: CASSHPRENTEAFF. In DNA form, the CDR3 reads TGCGCCAGCAGCCACCCTAGAGAGAACACTGAAGCTTTCTTT.

V usage is TRBV19 and J usage is TRBJ2-2; the D gene could be TRBD1 or TRBD2 (6 bases each). Germline V gives CDR1 LNHDA, CDR2 SQIVND (reference sequence). The CDR3 is 14 residues long. Trimming removed 8 bases from V and 6 bases from J, with 16 bases in between. CDR3 loop: CASRLGGRSGELFF. CDR3 coding DNA: TGTGCCAGTCGGTTAGGGGGGCGCTCCGGGGAGCTGTTTTTT. Filled out from reference TRBV19 and TRBJ2-2, the complete variable domain reads DGGITQSPKYLFRKEGQNVTLSCEQNLNHDAMYWYRQDPGQGLRLIYYSQIVNDFQKGDIAEGYSVSREKKESFPLTVTSAQKNPTAFYLCASRLGGRSGELFFGEGSRLTVL.

The chain links TRBV2 to TRBJ2-1, with 10 bases lining up with TRBD2. Trimming at V came to 6 bases and at J to 8 bases, leaving 7 bases not matched to a gene. The CDR3 is 14 residues long. Looked up from germline, CDR1 is SNHLY and CDR2 is FYNNEI. The chain's CDR3 is CASRRSSGSYEQFF. For the CDR3, the DNA is TGTGCCAGCAGAAGGTCTAGCGGGAGTTATGAGCAGTTCTTC. Using reference TRBV2 and TRBJ2-1 for the parts outside the CDR3, the full variable domain is EPEVTQTPSHQVTQMGQEVILRCVPISNHLYFYWYRQILGQKVEFLVSFYNNEISEKSEIFDDQFSVERPDGSNFTLKIRSTKLEDSAMYFCASRRSSGSYEQFFGPGTRLTVL.

This clone is labeled as medium-sized. This rearrangement joins TRBV5-6 to TRBJ2-7; D may match TRBD1 or TRBD2 (5 bases each). Germline V gene lookup returns CDR1 SGHDT and CDR2 YYEEEE. CDR3 size: 15 residues. V was cut by 4 bases and J by 3 bases, with 17 bases left in between. CDR3 in DNA: TGTGCCAGCAGCCCTAACCCGGGACGGAGCTACGAGCAGTACTTC. It codes for CASSPNPGRSYEQYF.

J is TRBJ2-1 and V is TRBV12-3 or TRBV12-4; tentatively, D is TRBD1 (6 bases). The length of the CDR3 is 13 residues. With 5 bases removed from V and 6 bases from J, the gap between germline ends came to 11 bases. The CDR3 sequence: CASSRGQINEQFF. The CDR3 DNA reads TGTGCCAGCAGTCGAGGACAGATCAATGAGCAGTTCTTC.

The gene calls are TRBV11-1 and TRBJ2-1; TRBD2 aligns across 8 bases. CDR3 length equals 14 residues. V lost 1 base, J lost 12 bases, and 8 bases stayed unmatched. The V gene's germline CDR1 is SGHAT and CDR2 FQDESV (reference sequence). CDR3 sequence reads: CASSLGPKAGGQFF. The CDR3 DNA follows: TGTGCCAGCAGCTTAGGGCCAAAGGCGGGGGGGCAGTTCTTC.

The rearrangement joins TRBV14 to TRBJ2-5; 7 bases match TRBD1. The CDR3 contains 16 residues. The trim removed 1 base at V and 4 bases at J, leaving 9 bases unmatched. Germline-derived CDR1 and CDR2 are SGHDN and FVKESK. The chain's CDR3 is CASSQVARTGTETQYF. The CDR3 nucleotides are TGTGCCAGCAGCCAAGTAGCTCGGACAGGAACAGAGACCCAGTACTTC.

J is TRBJ2-5 and V is TRBV11-3, with D perhaps matching TRBD2 (6 bases). Germline assignment: CDR1 SGHNT and CDR2 YENEEA. This CDR3 spans 15 amino acids. The germline V and J ends were trimmed by 1 base and 5 bases, with 14 bases remaining between them. The CDR3 nucleotides are TGTGCCAGCAGCTTAGCAGGGACTTTCGGGGAGACCCAGTACTTC. The encoded protein is CASSLAGTFGETQYF.

This clone came up once. The V gene is TRBV29-1, the J gene TRBJ1-1; no firm D call. The CDR3 is 11 amino acids. The ends were cut back, 6 bases at V and 7 bases at J, with 12 bases in the middle. Germline loops: CDR1 SQVTM, CDR2 ANQGSEA. The CDR3 nucleotides are TGCAGCGTAAATACAGAGGGTGAAGCTTTCTTT. It is translated as CSVNTEGEAFF. The full variable domain, with the rest looked up from reference TRBV29-1 and TRBJ1-1, is SAVISQKPSRDICQRGTSLTIQCQVDSQVTMMFWYRQQPGQSLTLIATANQGSEATYESGFVIDKFPISRPNLTFSTLTVSNMSPEDSSIYLCSVNTEGEAFFGQGTRLTVV.

The chain is built from TRBV27 and TRBJ2-2; possible D gene TRBD1, 5 bases. Germline assignment: CDR1 MNHEY and CDR2 SMNVEV (reference sequence). V lost 4 bases and J 7 bases, leaving 7 bases between the germline ends. This CDR3 contains 12 residues. CDR3 bases: TGTGCCAGCAGTTCAGGGTACGGGGAGCTGTTTTTT. Translating gives CASSSGYGELFF.

The V and J genes are TRBV4-2 and TRBJ2-2, with 8 nucleotides matching TRBD1. The germline CDR1 and CDR2 sequences are LGHNA and YNFKEQ. V lost 0 bases and J lost 8; bases outside the gene matches: 8. The CDR3 is 16 residues long. Written as DNA, the CDR3 is TGTGCCAGCAGCCAAGAGACGGGCAGGGGGCGTGGGGAGCTGTTTTTT. Amino acids: CASSQETGRGRGELFF.

The J gene is TRBJ1-5, the V gene TRBV2; TRBD1 matches 8 bases. The J segment lost 2 bases and the V segment lost 4 bases, leaving 7 bases of the junction unmatched. Per the germline V gene, CDR1 is SNHLY and CDR2 is FYNNEI. The CDR3 contains 16 residues. The CDR3 region has the DNA TGTGCCAGCAGTGGTGGCAGGGGGCGCGGCAATCAGCCCCAGCATTTT. The encoded protein is CASSGGRGRGNQPQHF.

J is TRBJ1-1 and V is TRBV2; D is possibly TRBD1 (5 bases). Germline V gene data show CDR1 as SNHLY and CDR2 as FYNNEI. V dropped 2 bases and J dropped 4 bases, with 14 bases sitting between them. The CDR3 is made up of 15 amino acids. The chain's CDR3 is CASSETGPWGTEAFF. The CDR3 bases are TGTGCCAGCAGTGAAACAGGCCCGTGGGGCACTGAAGCTTTCTTT.

The chain couples TRBV5-4 to TRBJ2-2; D may be TRBD2 (6 bases). In germline, CDR1 is SGHNT, CDR2 YYREEE (reference sequence). Trimming shortened V by 1 base and J by 3 bases, and 16 bases separated the two germline ends. The CDR3 has 17 residues. The CDR3 is CASSLKFPRRDTGELFF. Here the CDR3 DNA reads TGTGCCAGCAGCTTGAAATTCCCCAGGAGGGACACCGGGGAGCTGTTTTTT. The full variable domain, completed using reference TRBV5-4 and TRBJ2-2, is ETGVTQSPTHLIKTRGQQVTLRCSSQSGHNTVSWYQQALGQGPQFIFQYYREEENGRGNFPPRFSGLQFPNYSSELNVNALELDDSALYLCASSLKFPRRDTGELFFGEGSRLTVL.

The rearrangement joins TRBV4-1 to TRBJ2-7; tentative D call: TRBD1 (5 bases). The V and J ends lost 0 bases and 7 bases respectively, with 25 bases between them. Germline lookup yields CDR1 MGHRA and CDR2 YSYEKL. The CDR3 extends over 18 amino acids. The CDR3: CASSQDPWGFIRPKEQYF. CDR3 nucleotide sequence: TGCGCCAGCAGCCAAGATCCGTGGGGCTTCATCCGGCCCAAAGAGCAGTACTTC.

The chain has TRBV19 and TRBJ2-2; the match to TRBD2 covers 15 bases. Germline V gene sequence: CDR1 LNHDA, CDR2 SQIVND (reference sequence). After removal of 9 bases from V and 1 base from J, the junction contained 12 bases not matched to a gene. The CDR3 has 19 residues. The CDR3 coding sequence is TGTGCCAGCAACCCATCGGGACTAGCGGGGGGAGTGAACACCGGGGAGCTGTTTTTT. This sequence encodes CASNPSGLAGGVNTGELFF.

This chain joins TRBV5-1 and TRBJ2-7, with 10 bases fitting TRBD1. Trimming removed 4 bases from V and 3 bases from J; junction bases left unmatched: 7. The CDR3 has 15 residues. Germline-derived CDR1 and CDR2 are SGHRS and YFSETQ. The CDR3 DNA reads TGCGCCAGCAGCCCCTCGACAGGGGGCTTCTACGAGCAGTACTTC. It specifies CASSPSTGGFYEQYF.

The rearrangement links TRBV9 to TRBJ2-1, with 11 bases fitting TRBD2. The V segment lost 6 bases and the J segment 10 bases; nucleotides outside the gene matches: 9. CDR3 length: 14 amino acids. Germline CDR1 is SGDLS and CDR2 is YYNGEE. In DNA form, the CDR3 reads TGTGCCAGCACCATGGGACTAGCGGACCCGGAGCAGTTCTTC. Its translation: CASTMGLADPEQFF.